The 31 T cell receptor beta chains given below trace back to one sample, sequenced in a study of OX40 agonist ivuxolimab in advanced cancers. This table comes from immunoSEQ multiplex PCR, and its TCRdb copy is limited to in-frame clones, with some not included. The table records roughly 80,000 clones, around 92% of them present only once. Source: CD4+ or CD8+ T cells sorted from blood, taken in a trial of the OX40 agonist ivuxolimab. All receptors come from an adult with an advanced solid tumor such as melanoma, head and neck, liver or kidney cancer.

This clone was recorded once. The chain combines TRBV2 with TRBJ2-3; 8 bases are shared with TRBD2. CDR1 is SNHLY, CDR2 FYNNEI, per germline. The CDR3 is made up of 15 amino acids. The junction had 3 bases not matched to a gene; V was cut back by 4 bases and J by 0 bases. The CDR3: CASSGLAHSTDTQYF. CDR3 bases: TGTGCCAGCAGTGGACTAGCGCATAGCACAGATACGCAGTATTTT.

The rearrangement joins TRBV27 to TRBJ1-2, with 7 bases aligning to TRBD1. The germline gives CDR1 MNHEY, CDR2 SMNVEV (reference sequence). After removal of 8 bases from V and 9 bases from J, the junction contained 15 bases not matched to a gene. CDR3 length: 14 amino acids. CDR3 amino acids: CASGLRQGGSSYTF. The CDR3 nucleotides read TGTGCCAGCGGATTACGTCAGGGGGGTTCGAGCTACACCTTC.

This sequence joins TRBV13 and TRBJ1-3; unclear D gene. CDR1 PRHDT and CDR2 FYEKMQ come from the germline V gene (reference sequence). V was trimmed by 5 bases and J by 0 bases, leaving 14 bases between them. There are 16 residues in the CDR3. CDR3 nucleotide sequence: TGTGCCAGCAGCCCCCGGAAGGGAAGCTCTGGAAACACCATATATTTT. Its protein is CASSPRKGSSGNTIYF.

This chain uses TRBV30 with TRBJ2-3, with 9 bases aligning to TRBD2. The CDR3 sequence is 19 residues long. J gave up 1 base and V 3 bases, and 17 bases lay outside the gene matches. Germline V lookup: CDR1 GTSNPN, CDR2 SVGIG (reference sequence). CDR3 residues: CAWSLGKREVRLGTDTQYF. The CDR3 DNA is TGTGCCTGGAGCCTGGGGAAGCGGGAGGTTCGTCTTGGCACAGATACGCAGTATTTT. Using reference TRBV30 and TRBJ2-3 for the parts outside the CDR3, the full variable domain is SQTIHQWPATLVQPVGSPLSLECTVEGTSNPNLYWYRQAAGRGLQLLFYSVGIGQISSEVPQNLSASRPQDRQFILSSKKLLLSDSGFYLCAWSLGKREVRLGTDTQYFGPGTRLTVL.

V and J are TRBV27 and TRBJ2-3, with 8 bases matching TRBD2. In germline, CDR1 is MNHEY, CDR2 SMNVEV (reference sequence). The V segment lost 5 bases and the J segment 5 bases; nucleotides outside the gene matches: 9. This CDR3 spans 15 amino acids. The CDR3 protein is CASSRLALAGDTQYF. The DNA of the CDR3 is TGTGCCAGCAGTCGACTAGCGCTAGCTGGAGATACGCAGTATTTT.

This rearrangement joins TRBV5-4 to TRBJ2-7; no clear D gene. The CDR3 has 13 amino acids. Germline CDR1 reads SGHNT; CDR2 reads YYREEE (reference sequence). V dropped 0 bases and J dropped 1 base, with 5 bases sitting between them. The DNA for the CDR3 is TGTGCCAGCAGCTTGGGCAGATCCTACGAGCAGTACTTC. Translated: CASSLGRSYEQYF.

The chain recombines TRBV6-5 with TRBJ2-4; D is unresolved. Trimming pared 2 bases from V and 11 bases from J, leaving 13 bases between. Germline V gene lookup returns CDR1 MNHEY and CDR2 SVGAGI. The CDR3 totals 13 residues. In DNA form, the CDR3 reads TGTGCCAGCAGTTACATTGCTGAAATGGTTCAGTACTTC. Translation: CASSYIAEMVQYF.

Only one count was recorded for this clone. This chain uses TRBV11-1 with TRBJ2-1; 8 nucleotides align to TRBD1. The germline V gene has CDR1 SGHAT and CDR2 FQDESV (reference sequence). The junction had 15 bases not matched to a gene; V was cut back by 5 bases and J by 3 bases. This CDR3 has 18 amino acids. This CDR3 is CASSRGQGPQGLYNEQFF. The CDR3 region has the DNA TGTGCCAGCAGCCGAGGACAGGGACCTCAGGGACTCTACAATGAGCAGTTCTTC. The entire variable domain, with the rest obtained from reference TRBV11-1 and TRBJ2-1, is as follows: EAEVAQSPRYKITEKSQAVAFWCDPISGHATLYWYRQILGQGPELLVQFQDESVVDDSQLPKDRFSAERLKGVDSTLKIQPAELGDSAMYLCASSRGQGPQGLYNEQFFGPGTRLTVL.

This chain joins TRBV5-4 and TRBJ2-3; TRBD2 might be the D (5 bases). The V and J ends lost 2 bases and 3 bases respectively, with 13 bases between them. Germline CDR1 reads SGHNT; CDR2 reads YYREEE (reference sequence). The CDR3 has 15 residues. CDR3 loop: CASSLKRGPTDTQYF. As DNA, the CDR3 is TGTGCCAGCAGCTTAAAAAGAGGGCCGACAGATACGCAGTATTTT.

The chain is built from TRBV7-2 and TRBJ2-7, with 8 bases identical to TRBD1. V was clipped by 5 bases and J by 1 base; unmatched bases: 7. The CDR3 runs 15 residues. The germline gives CDR1 SGHTA, CDR2 FQGNSA. CDR3 in DNA: TGTGCCAGCAGCCCCGACAGGGGATTTTCCTACGAGCAGTACTTC. This encodes CASSPDRGFSYEQYF. Full variable domain (rest looked up from reference TRBV7-2 and TRBJ2-7): GAGVSQSPSNKVTEKGKDVELRCDPISGHTALYWYRQSLGQGLEFLIYFQGNSAPDKSGLPSDRFSAERTGGSVSTLTIQRTQQEDSAVYLCASSPDRGFSYEQYFGPGTRLTVT.

V gene TRBV7-9 combines with J gene TRBJ1-2, with unresolved D. The CDR3 runs to 12 residues. Deletions cut 6 bases from V and 7 bases from J, with 12 bases between. In germline, CDR1 is SEHNR, CDR2 FQNEAQ (reference sequence). The CDR3 reads CASRGTLGGYTF. CDR3 DNA sequence: TGTGCCAGCAGGGGAACTCTGGGTGGCTACACCTTC.

The rearrangement uses TRBV5-1 and TRBJ2-7; TRBD2 matches 10 bases. Germline V gene lookup returns CDR1 SGHRS and CDR2 YFSETQ. This CDR3 is 16 amino acids long. Germline trimming cut 1 base from V and 2 bases from J; bases unmatched to any gene: 6. The CDR3 DNA sequence: TGCGCCAGCAGCTTGAGCGTAGCGGGGGGAACCTACGAGCAGTACTTC. Protein sequence: CASSLSVAGGTYEQYF.

The chain carries TRBV10-1 and TRBJ2-3; 10 bases align to TRBD2. This CDR3 region has 16 residues. J lost 1 base, V lost 3 bases, and 4 bases had no gene match. Germline assignment: CDR1 WNHNN and CDR2 SYGVQD (reference sequence). The CDR3 reads CASSELTSGGTDTQYF. In DNA form, the CDR3 reads TGCGCCAGCAGTGAACTAACTAGCGGGGGCACAGATACGCAGTATTTT.

The CDR3 loop reads CASRGGQPQTQYF. The CDR3 region has the DNA TGTGCCAGCAGGGGGGGACAGCCCCAGACCCAGTACTTC. The chain carries TRBV2 and TRBJ2-5; tentative D call: TRBD1 (7 bases). This CDR3 region has 13 residues. Trimming shortened V by 6 bases and J by 6 bases, and 14 bases separated the two germline ends. CDR1 and CDR2 from the germline V gene are SNHLY and FYNNEI.

This clone was detected only once. V gene TRBV19 combines with J gene TRBJ1-5; D may be TRBD1 (5 bases). V was clipped by 3 bases and J by 6 bases, with 12 bases between them. The germline V gene has CDR1 LNHDA and CDR2 SQIVND (reference sequence). The CDR3 has 14 residues. This CDR3 is CASSMGGEAQPQHF. The CDR3 DNA follows: TGTGCCAGTAGTATGGGGGGGGAGGCTCAGCCCCAGCATTTT.

This rearrangement joins TRBV29-1 to TRBJ2-6; D possibly uses TRBD1 or TRBD2 (6 bases each). Trimming pared 7 bases from V and 4 bases from J, leaving 14 bases between. Per germline, CDR1 SQVTM and CDR2 ANQGSEA. The CDR3 runs 14 residues. CDR3 sequence (DNA): TGCAGCGCCGGTTGGGGGGCGGGGGCCAACGTCCTGACTTTC. Protein product: CSAGWGAGANVLTF.

The chain recombines TRBV15 with TRBJ2-4; D tentatively reads TRBD1 or TRBD2 (5 bases each). Germline V gives CDR1 LNHNV, CDR2 YYDKDF (reference sequence). With 8 bases removed from V and 3 bases from J, the gap between germline ends came to 17 bases. CDR3 length: 15 residues. The CDR3 region has the DNA TGTGCCACCCAGGGACGTTTGGGTGGCAAAAACATTCAGTACTTC. This translates into CATQGRLGGKNIQYF.

The rearrangement uses TRBV4-1 and TRBJ2-7; D remains unclear. The V end lost 3 bases, the J end lost 4 bases, and 13 bases lay between the germline ends. Germline CDR1 reads MGHRA; CDR2 reads YSYEKL. The CDR3 has 14 amino acids. The CDR3 loop reads CASSQLPQGYEQYF. The CDR3 DNA follows: TGCGCCAGCAGCCAGCTCCCCCAAGGATACGAGCAGTACTTC.

The chain is built from TRBV10-1 and TRBJ1-5, with D unclear. This CDR3 comprises 13 residues. Between the trimmed V and J ends, which lost 2 bases and 3 bases, there was a span of 5 bases. CDR1 WNHNN and CDR2 SYGVQD come from the germline V gene (reference sequence). The CDR3 DNA follows: TGCGCCAGCAGTGAGGGTTTCAATCAGCCCCAGCATTTT. Its translation is CASSEGFNQPQHF.

The chain couples TRBV6-4 to TRBJ1-1, with D unclear. The V gene's germline CDR1 is MRHNA and CDR2 SNTAGT. Trimming left V 5 bases short and J 7 bases short, with 8 bases between. CDR3 length: 11 residues. CDR3: CASSPEHEAFF. CDR3 DNA: TGTGCCAGCAGTCCCGAGCATGAAGCTTTCTTT.

The V call is TRBV30, the J call TRBJ1-1; no definite D call. Trimming stripped 2 bases from V and 0 bases from J, with 7 bases between. Germline CDR1 GTSNPN, CDR2 SVGIG (reference sequence). This CDR3 is built from 13 residues. Here the CDR3 DNA reads TGTGCCTGGAGTATCAACTTGAACACTGAAGCTTTCTTT. Translation: CAWSINLNTEAFF.

The chain combines TRBV27 with TRBJ2-2; tentatively, D is TRBD2 (6 bases). Germline loops: CDR1 MNHEY, CDR2 SMNVEV (reference sequence). This CDR3 has 15 amino acids. V lost 7 bases and J 4 bases, leaving 16 bases between the germline ends. Here the CDR3 DNA reads TGTGCCAGCACATGGGGAGCGGGTGGCACCGGGGAGCTGTTTTTT. It is translated as CASTWGAGGTGELFF.

The V gene is TRBV6-1, the J gene TRBJ1-2; TRBD1 is a possible D gene (5 bases). In germline, CDR1 is MNHNS, CDR2 SASEGT. Between the trimmed V and J ends, which lost 4 bases and 3 bases, there was a span of 12 bases. The CDR3 contains 14 residues. The CDR3 protein is CASSAGVGDYGYTF. DNA for the CDR3: TGTGCCAGCAGTGCCGGGGTAGGGGACTATGGCTACACCTTC.

This sequence joins TRBV18 and TRBJ2-7, with D unclear. V was trimmed by 2 bases and J by 2 bases, leaving 13 bases between them. The CDR3 sequence is 15 residues long. Germline V gene sequence: CDR1 KGHSH, CDR2 LQKENI. The CDR3 DNA reads as TGTGCCAGCTCACCAACCGAAGGAACTACCTACGAGCAGTACTTC. This translates into CASSPTEGTTYEQYF. Together with reference TRBV18 and TRBJ2-7, the CDR3 gives the full variable domain: NAGVMQNPRHLVRRRGQEARLRCSPMKGHSHVYWYRQLPEEGLKFMVYLQKENIIDESGMPKERFSAEFPKEGPSILRIQQVVRGDSAAYFCASSPTEGTTYEQYFGPGTRLTVT.

The J gene is TRBJ1-1, the V gene TRBV5-1; possible D gene TRBD1, 5 bases. CDR1 and CDR2 from the germline V gene are SGHRS and YFSETQ. The CDR3 length is 13 residues. The germline V and J ends were trimmed by 4 bases and 11 bases, with 18 bases remaining between them. The DNA for the CDR3 is TGCGCCAGCAGCGGGTGGGACCCCGGGACGGCTTTCTTT. Protein sequence: CASSGWDPGTAFF.

The CDR3 sequence is CAISQGGTEAFF. The CDR3 DNA reads as TGTGCCATTTCACAGGGAGGCACTGAAGCTTTCTTT. The J gene is TRBJ1-1, the V gene TRBV10-3, with D perhaps matching TRBD1 (6 bases). The V gene's germline CDR1 is ENHRY and CDR2 SYGVKD. Trimming removed 9 bases at V and 4 bases at J, with 12 bases between. CDR3 size: 12 residues.

Comment on this clone: At one end the junction does not follow the germline gene, possibly because of a read error. The gene calls are TRBV5-4 and TRBJ1-2; unclear D gene. The CDR3 runs 18 residues. Germline V gene data show CDR1 as SGHNT and CDR2 as YYREEE (reference sequence). CDR3 nucleotides: TGTGCCAGCAGCCTTCGCCCTAGCTTAGAAGTTGGAGGTCATCGGCGGAGCTTC. Protein: CASSLRPSLEVGGHRRSF.

This chain joins TRBV5-5 and TRBJ1-1; 8 bases line up with TRBD1. The germline V gene has CDR1 SGHKS and CDR2 YYEKEE (reference sequence). With 4 bases clipped from V and 10 bases from J, the junction kept 12 bases outside the gene matches. The CDR3 contains 14 residues. Here the CDR3 reads CASSRILGQGGAFF. In nucleotides, the CDR3 is TGTGCCAGCAGCCGTATTCTCGGACAGGGCGGAGCTTTCTTT.

The CDR3 reads CASSLDRVGYTF. CDR3 sequence (DNA): TGTGCCAGCAGTTTAGATAGGGTAGGCTACACCTTC. This chain joins TRBV27 and TRBJ1-2, with unresolved D. The CDR3 runs 12 residues. V lost 2 bases to trimming and J lost 8 bases, with 9 bases between them. CDR1 MNHEY and CDR2 SMNVEV come from the germline V gene (reference sequence).

This chain joins TRBV7-9 and TRBJ1-1, with TRBD1 matching 8 bases. Germline V gene data show CDR1 as SEHNR and CDR2 as FQNEAQ (reference sequence). Unmatched junction bases numbered 3, after V lost 5 bases and J lost 4 bases. CDR3 length: 13 amino acids. The CDR3 region has the DNA TGTGCCAGCAGCCTGGACAGGGTCACTGAAGCTTTCTTT. Translated, it gives CASSLDRVTEAFF.

V is TRBV28 and J is TRBJ1-4, with 8 bases matching TRBD1. V lost 5 bases, J lost 5 bases, and 7 bases stayed unmatched. CDR1 and CDR2 from the germline V gene are MDHEN and SYDVKM. The CDR3 length is 15 residues. The CDR3: CASSPPGQENEKLFF. The CDR3 DNA is TGTGCCAGCAGTCCCCCGGGACAGGAGAATGAAAAACTGTTTTTT.